A selection of T cell receptor beta chains follows, all from one sample in a study of T cells in tuberculosis. Sequencing used immunoSEQ multiplex PCR; TCRdb keeps in-frame clones, though not all of them. This sample has about 49,000 clones, with nearly 95% found just once. Specimen: PBMCs, collected at tuberculosis diagnosis. The receptor source for this set is an adult with tuberculosis. CDR3s include the opening cysteine and the closing phenylalanine or tryptophan. D genes are given only for firm matches. Size tells how often a clone was seen (once, few, many) or the class of an expanded clone, and some rows leave it out.

>NA|TRBD2|TRBJ2-1|TRBV28
CASKGTSSYNEQFF
TGTGCCAGCAAAGGGACTAGCAGTTACAATGAGCAGTTCTTC
>NA|TRBD2|TRBJ2-7|TRBV27
CASSPLAALYEQYF
TGTGCCAGCAGTCCCCTAGCGGCCTTATACGAGCAGTACTTC
>NA|NA|TRBJ2-5|TRBV5-4
CASSEQGGETQYF
TGTGCCAGCAGTGAACAGGGAGGGGAGACCCAGTACTTC
>NA|TRBD2|TRBJ2-7|TRBV4-2
CASSQDRGAGGLYEQYF
TGTGCCAGCAGCCAAGATCGGGGAGCGGGGGGCCTCTACGAGCAGTACTTC
>NA|NA|TRBJ1-3|TRBV19
CATRDRSFSGNTIYF
TGTGCCACCCGAGACAGGAGTTTCTCTGGAAACACCATATATTTT
>NA|NA|TRBJ2-3|TRBV5-1
CASSSQGGARGIPDTQYF
TGCGCCAGCAGCTCTCAAGGGGGGGCCCGAGGGATCCCAGATACGCAGTATTTT
>NA|TRBD2|TRBJ2-7|TRBV28
CASSLVGSGGTYEQYF
TGTGCCAGCAGTTTAGTCGGTAGCGGGGGAACCTACGAGCAGTACTTC
>NA|NA|TRBJ2-6|TRBV6-1
CASSPGAGANVLTF
TGTGCCAGCAGCCCGGGGGCTGGGGCCAACGTCCTGACTTTC
>NA|TRBD2|TRBJ2-3|TRBV9
CASSPRLAGNTDTQYF
TGTGCCAGCAGCCCGAGACTAGCGGGAAACACAGATACGCAGTATTTT
>NA|NA|TRBJ2-3|TRBV13
CASSAGATQYF
TGTGCCAGCAGCGCAGGGGCTACGCAGTATTTT
>NA|NA|TRBJ2-6|TRBV19
CASSGQLSGANVLTF
TGTGCCAGTAGTGGACAGCTCTCCGGGGCCAACGTCCTGACTTTC
>once|NA|TRBJ2-2|TRBV10-3
CAINERPNTGELFF
TGTGCCATCAACGAGCGGCCCAACACCGGGGAGCTGTTTTTT
>NA|NA|TRBJ1-4|TRBV6-5
CASSWGGGEKLFF
TGTGCCAGCAGTTGGGGCGGCGGTGAAAAACTGTTTTTT
>NA|TRBD2|TRBJ2-5|TRBV6-1
CASSRGTSGLSQYF
TGTGCCAGCTCCCGCGGGACTAGCGGGTTGTCCCAGTACTTC
>NA|NA|TRBJ1-1|TRBV19
CASSIKWGGQNTEAFF
TGTGCCAGTAGTATTAAATGGGGTGGACAGAACACTGAAGCTTTCTTT
>NA|NA|TRBJ2-2|TRBV5-4
CASSLSKRRVATGELFF
TGTGCCAGCAGCTTATCGAAAAGGCGGGTCGCCACCGGGGAGCTGTTTTTT
>NA|TRBD1|TRBJ2-7|TRBV6-5
CASSYRTGTYEQYF
TGTGCCAGCAGTTACCGGACAGGGACCTACGAGCAGTACTTC
>NA|TRBD1|TRBJ1-1|TRBV7-8
CASSPSGGEAFF
TGTGCCAGCAGCCCCTCAGGGGGGGAAGCTTTCTTT
>NA|TRBD1|TRBJ2-7|TRBV7-8
CASSLEDDREPYEQYF
TGTGCCAGCAGCTTAGAGGACGACAGGGAACCCTACGAGCAGTACTTC
>NA|TRBD1|TRBJ2-3|TRBV11-3
CASSQYRGVPIDTQYF
TGTGCCAGCAGCCAATACAGGGGGGTACCCATAGATACGCAGTATTTT
>NA|NA|TRBJ2-5|TRBV28
CASSGGKVGEVETQYF
TGTGCCAGCAGTGGGGGAAAGGTTGGGGAGGTGGAGACCCAGTACTTC
>NA|NA|TRBJ2-4|TRBV15
CATSREAGPYRDIQYF
TGTGCCACCAGCAGAGAAGCGGGACCATACAGGGACATTCAGTACTTC
>NA|NA|TRBJ2-5|TRBV4-1
CASSRIRGETQYF
TGCGCCAGCAGCCGTATACGAGGGGAGACCCAGTACTTC
>NA|TRBD2|TRBJ2-3|TRBV4-1
CASSQVSGYGTDTQYF
TGCGCCAGCAGCCAAGTTAGCGGGTACGGCACAGATACGCAGTATTTT
>NA|TRBD1|TRBJ1-2|TRBV5-1
CASSYDRVGYTF
TGCGCCAGCAGCTATGACAGGGTCGGCTACACCTTC
>NA|NA|TRBJ1-1|TRBV29-1
CSAMNTEAFF
TGCAGCGCCATGAACACTGAAGCTTTCTTT
>NA|NA|TRBJ2-5|TRBV14
CASSQEGTPGETQYF
TGTGCCAGCAGCCAAGAAGGGACACCCGGGGAGACCCAGTACTTC
>NA|TRBD1|TRBJ1-2|TRBV6-1
CASSEALQGSYGYTF
TGTGCCAGCAGTGAAGCGTTACAGGGGAGCTATGGCTACACCTTC
>NA|NA|TRBJ1-1|TRBV4-3
CASSRETGRMNTEAFF
TGCGCCAGCAGCCGAGAGACAGGACGCATGAACACTGAAGCTTTCTTT
>NA|NA|TRBJ2-7|TRBV9
CASSVSGREDYEQYF
TGTGCCAGCAGCGTAAGTGGGAGAGAGGACTACGAGCAGTACTTC
>NA|NA|TRBJ1-5|TRBV7-2
CASSPGRGVNQPQHF
TGTGCCAGCAGCCCTGGACGGGGTGTCAATCAGCCCCAGCATTTT